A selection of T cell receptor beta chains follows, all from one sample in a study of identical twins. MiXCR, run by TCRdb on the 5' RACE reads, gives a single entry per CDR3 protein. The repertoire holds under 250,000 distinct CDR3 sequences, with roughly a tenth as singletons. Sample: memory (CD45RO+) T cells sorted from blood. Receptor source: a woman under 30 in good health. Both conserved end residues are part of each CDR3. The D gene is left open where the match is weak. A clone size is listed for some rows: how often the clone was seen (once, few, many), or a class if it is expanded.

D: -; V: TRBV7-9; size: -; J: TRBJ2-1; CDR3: CASSRGGSYNEQFF; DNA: TGTGCCAGCAGCCGAGGCGGCTCCTACAATGAGCAGTTCTTC
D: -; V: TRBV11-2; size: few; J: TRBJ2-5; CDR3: CASSFMAYQETQYF; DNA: TGTGCCAGCAGCTTTATGGCTTATCAAGAGACCCAGTACTTC
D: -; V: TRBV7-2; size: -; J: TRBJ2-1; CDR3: CASSLVGETSFVEQFF; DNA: TGTGCCAGCAGCTTAGTCGGCGAGACTAGTTTCGTTGAGCAGTTCTTC
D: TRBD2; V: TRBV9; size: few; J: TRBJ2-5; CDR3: CASSPSGRGRETQYF; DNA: TGTGCCAGCAGCCCGAGCGGGAGAGGACGGGAGACCCAGTACTTC
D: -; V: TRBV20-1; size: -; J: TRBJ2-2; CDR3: CSARDPSGLANTGELFF; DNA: TGCAGTGCTAGAGATCCGTCGGGGCTTGCGAACACCGGGGAGCTGTTTTTT
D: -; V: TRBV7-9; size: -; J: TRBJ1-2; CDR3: CASSPPANYGYTF; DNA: TGTGCCAGCAGCCCCCCCGCTAACTATGGCTACACCTTC
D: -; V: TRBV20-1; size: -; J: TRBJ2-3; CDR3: CSARNPGTDTQYF; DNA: TGCAGTGCTAGAAACCCAGGCACAGATACGCAGTATTTT
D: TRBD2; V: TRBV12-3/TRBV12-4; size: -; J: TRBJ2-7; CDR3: CTFSFKGLAGLMGAYEQYF; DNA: TGTACCTTCAGTTTTAAGGGACTAGCGGGACTGATGGGGGCTTACGAGCAGTACTTC
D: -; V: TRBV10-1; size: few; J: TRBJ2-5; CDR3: CASSDRRAETQYF; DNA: TGCGCCAGCAGTGATCGTCGAGCTGAGACCCAGTACTTC
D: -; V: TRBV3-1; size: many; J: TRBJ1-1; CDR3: CASAIIAGNEAFF; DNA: TGTGCCAGCGCCATTATAGCGGGGAATGAAGCTTTCTTT
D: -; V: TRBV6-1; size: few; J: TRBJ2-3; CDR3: CAIAPGVGSDTQYF; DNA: TGTGCCATCGCTCCGGGGGTAGGCTCGGATACGCAGTATTTT
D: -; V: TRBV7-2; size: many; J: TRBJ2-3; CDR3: CASSFQGPDTQYF; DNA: TGTGCCAGCAGTTTTCAGGGCCCAGATACGCAGTATTTT
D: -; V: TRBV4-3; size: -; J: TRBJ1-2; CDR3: CASSQDSTGLNYGYTF; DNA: TGCGCCAGCAGCCAAGATTCTACAGGGCTCAATTATGGCTACACCTTC
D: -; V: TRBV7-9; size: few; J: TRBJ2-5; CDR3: CASSLSYGEEETQYF; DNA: TGTGCCAGCAGCTTATCGTACGGGGAAGAAGAGACCCAGTACTTC
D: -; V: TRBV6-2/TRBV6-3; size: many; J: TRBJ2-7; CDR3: CASSLTETYEQYF; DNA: TGTGCCAGCAGCTTAACAGAGACCTACGAGCAGTACTTC
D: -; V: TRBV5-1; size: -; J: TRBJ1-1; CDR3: CASRLDKNTEAFF; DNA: TGCGCCAGCAGGTTAGACAAGAACACTGAAGCTTTCTTT
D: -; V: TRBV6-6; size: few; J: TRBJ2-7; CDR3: CASSAVGVEQYF; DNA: TGTGCCAGCAGTGCCGTGGGGGTCGAGCAGTACTTC
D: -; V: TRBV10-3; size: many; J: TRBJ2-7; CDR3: CASGGGTPYEQYF; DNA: TGTGCATCGGGGGGCGGGACCCCCTACGAGCAGTACTTC
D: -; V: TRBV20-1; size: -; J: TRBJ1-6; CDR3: CSAPVGGDYNSPLHF; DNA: TGCAGTGCCCCCGTGGGGGGGGATTATAATTCACCCCTCCACTTT
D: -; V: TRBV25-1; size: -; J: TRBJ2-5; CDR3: CASSEWLAASQETQYF; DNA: TGTGCCAGCAGTGAATGGTTAGCGGCTTCCCAAGAGACCCAGTACTTC
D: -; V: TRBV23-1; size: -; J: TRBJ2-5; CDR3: CASSQFWTTQETQYF; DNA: TGCGCCAGCAGTCAATTCTGGACTACCCAAGAGACCCAGTACTTC
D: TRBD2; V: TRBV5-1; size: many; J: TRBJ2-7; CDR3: CASSLGRLAGGSREQYF; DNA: TGCGCCAGCAGCTTGGGCCGCCTAGCGGGAGGTTCTCGGGAGCAGTACTTC
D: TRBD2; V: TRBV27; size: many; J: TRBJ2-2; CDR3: CASSFRLAGTGELFF; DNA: TGTGCCAGCAGTTTCCGGCTAGCGGGCACCGGGGAGCTGTTTTTT
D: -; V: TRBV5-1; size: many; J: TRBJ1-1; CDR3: CASSLFQMNTEAFF; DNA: TGCGCCAGCAGCTTGTTTCAGATGAACACTGAAGCTTTCTTT
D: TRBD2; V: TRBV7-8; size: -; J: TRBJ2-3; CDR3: CARGSLHDSGSGTDTQYF; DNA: TGTGCCAGGGGCTCCCTCCACGATAGCGGGAGTGGGACAGATACGCAGTATTTT
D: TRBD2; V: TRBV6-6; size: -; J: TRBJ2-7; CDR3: CASRPGGSYEQYF; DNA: TGTGCCAGCAGGCCGGGGGGCTCCTACGAGCAGTACTTC
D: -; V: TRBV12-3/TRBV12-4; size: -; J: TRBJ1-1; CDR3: CASSFSEQQAFF; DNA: TGTGCCAGCAGTTTTTCGGAGCAGCAAGCTTTCTTT
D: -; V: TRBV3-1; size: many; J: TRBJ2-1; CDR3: CASSQGRFVEQFF; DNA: TGTGCCAGCAGCCAAGGACGCTTTGTTGAGCAGTTCTTC
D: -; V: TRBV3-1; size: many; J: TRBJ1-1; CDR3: CASSQDPGGRGNTEAFF; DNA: TGTGCCAGCAGCCAAGATCCCGGGGGGCGGGGGAACACTGAAGCTTTCTTT